This T cell receptor beta chain is drawn from a study of graft-versus-host responses after intestinal transplantation. The study, taken as a whole, reports: Peak GvH clone levels in circulation were associated with early post-transplant HvG declines. GvH clones appeared in recipient marrow, some first in ileum or blood.

Method: immunoSEQ multiplex PCR; TCRdb's copy keeps in-frame clones and lacks some. The sample holds 90,000 to 120,000 clones, 87% seen once. CDR1 LGHNA and CDR2 YNFKEQ come from the germline V gene. This CDR3 is 15 amino acids long. Trimming at V came to 3 bases and at J to 5 bases, leaving 3 bases not matched to a gene. Comment on this clone: Its specificity is unknown.

Here the sequenced sample was unstimulated CD4+ T cells sorted from spleen or lymph node cells, taken before transplant. The receptor was isolated from a human donor who was the organ donor for an intestinal transplant. The chain uses TRBV4-2 and TRBJ2-2; 10 nucleotides match TRBD1. The CDR3 nucleotides are TGTGCCAGCAGCCAGAGGACAGGGGGGACCGGGGAGCTGTTTTTT. It is translated as CASSQRTGGTGELFF.